The 12 T cell receptor beta chains reported below all come from one sample, sequenced in a study of control samples from healthy donors and cancer patients (dated by TCRdb to the early 2020s). Libraries were made using the immunoSEQ multiplex PCR assay. The table was pulled from immuneACCESS by TCRdb, which kept in-frame rearrangements only. Such tables lose some clones; where checked, under half of the loss comes from unresolved V genes, and the rest has no known cause. This sample lists about 160,000 clones; nearly 96% were detected once. The ten most abundant clones make up about 0.94% of the sample. The sample consisted of blood. The receptors derive from a woman aged 25 to 45 in good health.

The chain links TRBV27 to TRBJ1-5; TRBD1 matches at 7 bases. The CDR3 is made up of 13 amino acids. V gave up 7 bases and J gave up 7 bases; unmatched junction bases: 7. The germline gives CDR1 MNHEY, CDR2 SMNVEV (reference sequence). The CDR3 nucleotides read TGTGCCAGCAAGGCGACAGGGCAACAGCCCCAGCATTTT. Amino acids: CASKATGQQPQHF.

The rearrangement joins TRBV5-1 to TRBJ2-3; D might be TRBD2 (6 bases). Trimming pared 5 bases from V and 3 bases from J, leaving 13 bases between. The CDR3 sequence is 14 residues long. The germline V gene encodes CDR1 SGHRS and CDR2 YFSETQ. The CDR3 DNA is TGCGCCAGCAGAGGCAATAGCGGAACAGATACGCAGTATTTT. Encoded protein: CASRGNSGTDTQYF.

This sequence joins TRBV20-1 and TRBJ2-7, with a possible D match to TRBD2 (5 bases). The germline gives CDR1 DFQATT, CDR2 SNEGSKA (reference sequence). CDR3 length equals 9 residues. The CDR3 region is CRGSNEQYF. In nucleotides, the CDR3 is TGCAGGGGGAGCAACGAGCAGTACTTC.

The chain joins TRBV2 to TRBJ2-7; D is unclear. The V and J ends lost 2 bases and 4 bases respectively, with 12 bases between them. The CDR3 consists of 14 residues. Germline values: CDR1 SNHLY, CDR2 FYNNEI. The DNA of the CDR3 is TGTGCCAGCAGTGAATTTTCGGCTCTTTACGAGCAGTACTTC. Amino acids: CASSEFSALYEQYF.

This clone was found once. V usage is TRBV3-1 (or the pseudogene TRBV3-2) and J usage is TRBJ1-1, with D perhaps TRBD1 (6 bases). The CDR3 spans 16 residues. Per germline, CDR1 LGHDT and CDR2 YNNKEL (reference sequence). Deletions cut 0 bases from V and 1 base from J, with 12 bases between. In DNA form, the CDR3 reads TGTGCCAGCAGCCAAGATCACCAGGGGAGGAACACTGAAGCTTTCTTT. Amino acids: CASSQDHQGRNTEAFF.

This clone was observed a single time. The rearrangement links TRBV4-1 to TRBJ1-5, with 7 positions matching TRBD1. This CDR3 spans 17 amino acids. Germline lookup yields CDR1 MGHRA and CDR2 YSYEKL. V shed 0 bases, J shed 6 bases, and the junction held 11 bases outside the gene matches. CDR3 nucleotide sequence: TGCGCCAGCAGCCAAGACAGGGGGGGTCTCCGCGGTCAGCCCCAGCATTTT. It codes for CASSQDRGGLRGQPQHF.

This chain uses TRBV5-5 with TRBJ1-4; tentatively, D is TRBD1 (6 bases). The V gene's germline CDR1 is SGHKS and CDR2 YYEKEE (reference sequence). This CDR3 is 14 amino acids long. The V gene lost 5 bases and the J gene lost 4 bases, with 12 bases spanning the gap. The CDR3 reads CASRNREHNEKLFF. CDR3 bases: TGTGCCAGCAGAAACAGGGAACATAATGAAAAACTGTTTTTT.

This sequence joins TRBV6-5 and TRBJ1-1; no clear D gene. The V and J ends lost 2 bases and 5 bases respectively, with 15 bases between them. The CDR3 has 15 residues. From germline, CDR1 is MNHEY and CDR2 SVGAGI. CDR3 loop: CASSYLGVTNTEAFF. CDR3 nucleotides: TGTGCCAGCAGTTACCTTGGGGTAACTAATACTGAAGCTTTCTTT.

The chain links TRBV19 to TRBJ2-3, with TRBD2 matching 7 bases. The CDR3 runs to 16 residues. V lost 2 bases to trimming and J lost 2 bases; unmatched junction nucleotides: 7. In germline, CDR1 is LNHDA, CDR2 SQIVND (reference sequence). DNA for the CDR3: TGTGCCAGTAGTATAATGGCTAGCGGACACACAGATACGCAGTATTTT. Translated, it gives CASSIMASGHTDTQYF.

This clone was detected only once. The rearrangement uses TRBV10-1 and TRBJ1-2; TRBD1 matches at 7 bases. V lost 9 bases to trimming and J lost 7 bases; unmatched junction nucleotides: 14. The CDR3 is made up of 14 amino acids. Germline loops: CDR1 WNHNN, CDR2 SYGVQD (reference sequence). Here the CDR3 DNA reads TGCGCCAGGATAAGAGGGGGCCACGACTTTGGCTACACCTTC. Its protein product is CARIRGGHDFGYTF.

The chain couples TRBV6-1 to TRBJ2-2; D gene unclear. Per the germline V gene, CDR1 is MNHNS and CDR2 is SASEGT. This CDR3 region has 14 residues. Trimming took 3 bases from V and 5 from J, leaving 10 bases between them. CDR3 sequence reads: CASSEWGSTGELFF. The CDR3 coding sequence is TGTGCCAGCAGTGAGTGGGGTAGTACCGGGGAGCTGTTTTTT.

The genes are TRBV13 and TRBJ2-1; tentative D call: TRBD2 (6 bases). With 5 bases removed from V and 2 bases from J, the gap between germline ends came to 13 bases. There are 15 residues in the CDR3. Looked up from germline, CDR1 is PRHDT and CDR2 is FYEKMQ (reference sequence). The CDR3 sequence is CASSPGDFAYNEQFF. CDR3 DNA sequence: TGTGCCAGCAGCCCCGGGGACTTTGCCTACAATGAGCAGTTCTTC.